Listed below are T cell receptor beta chains from one sample, sequenced in a study of beta chain features in type 1 diabetes. Clones were read by immunoSEQ multiplex PCR, and TCRdb kept only the in-frame ones, dropping some. The sample holds approximately 240,000 clones, roughly 17% seen once. Source material: naive CD4+ T cells from blood. These receptor sequences come from a man between 25 and 39 years old with type 1 diabetes. Both conserved end residues are part of each CDR3. D genes are given only for firm matches. The size entry is marked missing in some rows and otherwise reads once, few, many or a size class.

j_call | d_call | clone_size | v_call | cdr3_nt | cdr3_aa
TRBJ2-1 | TRBD2 | - | TRBV7-9 | TGTGCCGTCCTCCCGGGAGGGTACAATGAGCAGTTCTTC | CAVLPGGYNEQFF
TRBJ2-5 | TRBD1 | - | TRBV29-1 | TGCAGCGTTGATAGGACAGGGCAAGAGACCCAGTACTTC | CSVDRTGQETQYF
TRBJ2-7 | - | - | TRBV7-6 | TGTGCCAGCAGCCCCACAAACGGCTACGAGCAGTACTTC | CASSPTNGYEQYF
TRBJ1-1 | - | few | TRBV2 | TGTGCCAGCAGCCGGGTTTACACTGAAGCTTTCTTT | CASSRVYTEAFF
TRBJ2-5 | - | few | TRBV6-5 | TGTGCCAGCAGCCGGGGTATACAAGAGACCCAGTACTTC | CASSRGIQETQYF
TRBJ2-7 | TRBD2 | - | TRBV7-9 | TGTGCCACTCGGACTAGCGGACCCTACGAGCAGTACTTC | CATRTSGPYEQYF
TRBJ1-4 | - | few | TRBV14 | TGTGCCAGCAGCCTCAGGGGCCGTAATGAAAAACTGTTTTTT | CASSLRGRNEKLFF
TRBJ1-2 | - | - | TRBV9 | TGTGCCAGCAGCGTAGGGGAGGGACCGAACTATGGCTACACCTTC | CASSVGEGPNYGYTF
TRBJ1-1 | - | - | TRBV30 | TGTGCCTGGAGTAAAGGGACTGAAGCTTTCTTT | CAWSKGTEAFF
TRBJ2-1 | - | - | TRBV27 | TGTGCCAGCAGTATATCCGAGGGACTGGGTGAGCAGTTCTTC | CASSISEGLGEQFF